The rows below give T cell receptor beta chains drawn from one sample of a study of T cells after somatic rescue of genetic block. Profiling relied on immunoSEQ multiplex PCR, and the TCRdb table lists in-frame clones only, not all of them. This table holds over 9,000 clones, around 73% found once. Material for sequencing was peripheral blood mononuclear cells (PBMCs). Receptor source: a boy aged 5-17 years. Both conserved end residues are part of each CDR3. A D gene is named only where the DNA matches it firmly.

d_call	v_call	j_call	cdr3_aa	cdr3_nt
TRBD1	TRBV4-3	TRBJ1-6	CASSQDTGVNSPLHF	TGCGCCAGCAGCCAAGATACAGGGGTAAATTCACCCCTCCACTTT
-	TRBV27	TRBJ1-1	CASSLKGPSAIMNTEAFF	TGTGCCAGCAGTTTAAAGGGACCCTCAGCAATAATGAACACTGAAGCTTTCTTT
TRBD1	TRBV9	TRBJ2-7	CASSVGPGQPYEQYF	TGTGCCAGCAGCGTGGGACCGGGACAGCCTTACGAGCAGTACTTC
-	TRBV6-1	TRBJ1-1	CASSDWNTEAFF	TGTGCCAGCAGTGATTGGAACACTGAAGCTTTCTTT
TRBD1	TRBV18	TRBJ1-1	CASSEQTGGNTEAFF	TGTGCCAGCTCGGAACAGACAGGGGGGAACACTGAAGCTTTCTTT
-	TRBV19	TRBJ1-2	CASSQNYHAANYGYTF	TGTGCCAGTAGTCAGAACTATCACGCGGCTAACTATGGCTACACCTTC
-	TRBV25-1	TRBJ1-5	CASPRRNSNQPQHF	TGTGCCAGCCCTCGGAGGAATAGCAATCAGCCCCAGCATTTT
-	TRBV9	TRBJ2-1	CASSVVGSSYNEQFF	TGTGCCAGCAGCGTAGTGGGGTCCTCCTACAATGAGCAGTTCTTC
TRBD2	TRBV4-2	TRBJ2-4	CASSQEGLAGTIQYF	TGTGCCAGCAGCCAAGAGGGCCTAGCGGGGACTATTCAGTACTTC
-	TRBV11-2	TRBJ2-7	CASSLQGGYEQYF	TGTGCCAGCAGCTTACAAGGGGGCTACGAGCAGTACTTC
TRBD1	TRBV6-9	TRBJ2-7	CASGPRGLAYEQYF	TGTGCCAGCGGTCCTAGGGGGCTGGCCTACGAGCAGTACTTC
-	TRBV2	TRBJ1-5	CASSVAVSNQPQHF	TGTGCCAGCAGTGTTGCTGTTAGCAATCAGCCCCAGCATTTT